This T cell receptor beta chain was identified in a study of cytomegalovirus exposure and HLA in healthy donors. Turning to the study itself: Earlier, approximately 180 million T cells were analyzed, and 117 million unique TCR beta sequences were found among them. Regarding the study as a whole: The classifier reportedly diagnosed cytomegalovirus status with high sensitivity and specificity. Highest at DRB1 and lowest at HLA-C, TCR association rates differed among HLA loci in a later analysis.

A word on this clone: Its antigen is still unknown.

Germline V gene sequence: CDR1 LNHNV, CDR2 YYDKDF (reference sequence). V gave up 0 bases and J gave up 6 bases, with 7 bases separating them. The CDR3 runs to 13 residues. Primers: 60 Vbeta forward and 13 Jbeta reverse. Method: immunoSEQ multiplex PCR; TCRdb's copy keeps in-frame clones and lacks some. This repertoire shows 130,000 or so clones, more than 75% found once; its top ten account for around 1%. This sequence joins TRBV15 and TRBJ2-3, with D perhaps TRBD1 (5 bases). The sequenced sample was PBMCs. The TCR comes from a male donor in good health and CMV-seronegative. The CDR3, as DNA: TGTGCCACCAGCAGAGAAGGGGTGGATACGCAGTATTTT. This gives the protein CATSREGVDTQYF. Filled out from reference TRBV15 and TRBJ2-3, the complete variable domain reads DAMVIQNPRYQVTQFGKPVTLSCSQTLNHNVMYWYQQKSSQAPKLLFHYYDKDFNNEADTPDNFQSRRPNTSFCFLDIRSPGLGDTAMYLCATSREGVDTQYFGPGTRLTVL.